This T cell receptor beta chain originates from a study of T cells in Graves' hyperthyroidism and ophthalmopathy. The CDR3 regions of TCR beta were amplified from RNA transcripts. During a first-round RT-PCR of the TCR CDR3, the HTBI primer set was used. TCRdb analysed the multiplex PCR reads with MiXCR anew, one entry per CDR3 protein. The table shows about 59,000 distinct CDR3 sequences, with about 53% occurring only once. The CDR3 runs to 13 residues. CDR1 SQVTM and CDR2 ANQGSEA come from the germline V gene. V shed 4 bases and J 10 bases; nucleotides not matched to a gene: 11. This clonotype is deemed medium-sized (0.01 to 0.1%). Among ophthalmopathy patients, the Clinical Activity Score reached at least 3, the NOSPECS grade reached at least 4, and duration remained under 3 months. Criteria for exclusion of patients were uncontrolled infection, other autoimmune disease, pregnancy or lactation. Clinicians diagnosed patients from clinical symptoms, serum thyroxine and TRAb, thyroid ultrasound and orbital computed tomography. PBMCs were derived from about 9.1 ml fresh peripheral blood.

The sample was blood. The clonotype originates from a woman aged 60-75 years with Graves' ophthalmopathy. The chain has TRBV29-1 and TRBJ1-1; 8 bases match TRBD1. The CDR3 sequence is CSVGGQGRSGAFF. Here the CDR3 DNA reads TGCAGCGTTGGTGGACAGGGACGGAGCGGAGCTTTCTTT.